These 18 T cell receptor beta chains came from one sample sequenced in a study of cytomegalovirus exposure and HLA in healthy donors. With 60 Vbeta and 13 Jbeta primers, the PCR was carried out. The method was immunoSEQ multiplex PCR; TCRdb's version includes in-frame clones alone and lacks a portion of them. Here the sample spans under 150,000 clones, roughly 77% being singletons. Sequenced sample: PBMCs. All receptors come from a man aged 18 to 35 in good health and CMV-seronegative.

J is TRBJ1-1 and V is TRBV7-6; D gene uncertain. V lost 1 base, J lost 1 base, and 4 bases lay in between. Germline-derived CDR1 and CDR2 are SGHVS and FNYEAQ. This CDR3 contains 13 residues. The DNA of the CDR3 is TGTGCCAGCAGCTTAGGGAGGAACACTGAAGCTTTCTTT. It yields the protein CASSLGRNTEAFF.

This chain connects TRBV5-4 to TRBJ2-7; tentative D call: TRBD1 (6 bases). Germline CDR1 SGHNT, CDR2 YYREEE (reference sequence). The CDR3 runs 14 residues. The V and J ends lost 2 bases and 0 bases respectively, with 9 bases between them. CDR3 region: CASSFDRFSYEQYF. The CDR3 DNA is TGTGCCAGCAGCTTTGACAGGTTCTCCTACGAGCAGTACTTC.

This sequence joins TRBV4-2 and TRBJ2-7; tentative D call: TRBD2 (5 bases). This CDR3 contains 14 residues. Deletions cut 1 base from V and 0 bases from J, with 7 bases between. Germline CDR1 reads LGHNA; CDR2 reads YNFKEQ. CDR3 sequence: CASSQAEGSYEQYF. For the CDR3, the DNA is TGTGCCAGCAGCCAAGCCGAGGGCTCCTACGAGCAGTACTTC.

The chain carries TRBV7-2 and TRBJ2-1; TRBD2 agrees at 8 bases. The germline V gene has CDR1 SGHTA and CDR2 FQGNSA. V lost 1 base to trimming and J lost 10 bases; unmatched junction nucleotides: 3. The CDR3 extends over 13 amino acids. CDR3 bases: TGTGCCAGCAGCTTAGTGTCTAGCGGGGAGCAGTTCTTC. Protein: CASSLVSSGEQFF.

The rearrangement links TRBV5-1 to TRBJ1-6, with 8 bases lining up with TRBD1. V trimming: 5 bases; J trimming: 9 bases; junction bases outside the gene matches: 10. The CDR3 consists of 15 residues. Germline V gives CDR1 SGHRS, CDR2 YFSETQ. CDR3 bases: TGCGCCAGCAGGCAGTACCTGCAGGGGGCTTCACCCCTCCACTTT. Translating gives CASRQYLQGASPLHF.

The chain links TRBV7-2 to TRBJ1-5; perhaps TRBD1 as D (5 bases). Trimming took 5 bases from V and 4 from J, leaving 15 bases between them. The CDR3 has 15 residues. Per the germline V gene, CDR1 is SGHTA and CDR2 is FQGNSA. In nucleotides, the CDR3 is TGTGCCAGCAGCGAGTGGCAGGGAATTAATCAGCCCCAGCATTTT. Translation gives CASSEWQGINQPQHF.

The chain combines TRBV2 with TRBJ2-2; TRBD2 agrees at 7 bases. Germline CDR1 reads SNHLY; CDR2 reads FYNNEI. V lost 4 bases and J lost 4; bases outside the gene matches: 9. The CDR3 runs to 16 residues. The CDR3 DNA follows: TGTGCCAGCAGTGTCAGACTAGCCCTGACCACCGGGGAGCTGTTTTTT. Its translation: CASSVRLALTTGELFF.

The chain has TRBV2 and TRBJ2-2; 8 bases are shared with TRBD1. Trimming took 6 bases from V and 0 from J; bases not matched to a gene: 3. This CDR3 spans 15 amino acids. The germline V gene has CDR1 SNHLY and CDR2 FYNNEI. CDR3 nucleotide sequence: TGTGCCAGCAGAAGACAGGGGACGAACACCGGGGAGCTGTTTTTT. Translating it yields CASRRQGTNTGELFF.

V is TRBV19 and J is TRBJ1-6, with 9 bases aligning to TRBD1. V gave up 5 bases and J gave up 10 bases; unmatched junction bases: 6. Germline V gene lookup returns CDR1 LNHDA and CDR2 SQIVND (reference sequence). The CDR3 spans 14 residues. The CDR3 DNA reads as TGTGCCAGTAGTTATGTGGACAGGGGCTCACCCCTCCACTTT. Amino acid sequence: CASSYVDRGSPLHF.

The chain employs TRBV5-5 and TRBJ2-6; TRBD1 might be the D (7 bases). CDR1 and CDR2 (germline): SGHKS, YYEKEE (reference sequence). The CDR3 spans 20 residues. V was clipped by 0 bases and J by 0 bases, with 19 bases between them. Here the CDR3 reads CASSLASRGAQSSGANVLTF. CDR3 in DNA: TGTGCCAGCAGCTTGGCGTCCAGGGGGGCCCAGAGCTCTGGGGCCAACGTCCTGACTTTC.

The rearrangement links TRBV5-4 to TRBJ2-3; D perhaps matches TRBD1 (6 bases). The V and J ends lost 0 bases and 4 bases respectively, with 15 bases between them. Germline V gene lookup returns CDR1 SGHNT and CDR2 YYREEE (reference sequence). This CDR3 spans 16 amino acids. The CDR3 loop is CASSLVQGIRPDTQYF. The CDR3 nucleotides read TGTGCCAGCAGCTTGGTTCAGGGGATTCGGCCAGATACGCAGTATTTT.

This clone showed up just a few times. The gene calls are TRBV4-3 and TRBJ1-4; a possible D gene is TRBD1 (6 bases). Germline assignment: CDR1 LGHNA and CDR2 YSLEER. This CDR3 has 16 amino acids. Deletions cut 1 base from V and 8 bases from J, with 17 bases between. The CDR3 reads CASSQVGGARGEKLFF. CDR3 DNA sequence: TGCGCCAGCAGCCAAGTGGGGGGGGCGCGAGGGGAAAAACTGTTTTTT.

This clone was observed a handful of times. This sample includes further DNA sequences coding for the same CDR3. The chain employs TRBV5-1 and TRBJ1-2; D uncertain. Germline CDR1 SGHRS, CDR2 YFSETQ. V was trimmed by 0 bases and J by 3 bases, leaving 6 bases between them. This CDR3 contains 13 residues. CDR3: CASSLETDYGYTF. CDR3 DNA: TGCGCCAGCAGCTTGGAAACAGACTATGGCTACACCTTC.

The chain has TRBV10-3 and TRBJ2-1, with TRBD2 identical over 9 bases. V lost 6 bases to trimming and J lost 8 bases; unmatched junction nucleotides: 11. The CDR3 has 15 residues. The germline V gene encodes CDR1 ENHRY and CDR2 SYGVKD. As DNA, the CDR3 is TGTGCCATCAGCTCTACAGGCGGGGGGGACGATGAGCAGTTCTTC. It codes for CAISSTGGGDDEQFF.

This clone was detected once. The gene calls are TRBV7-3 and TRBJ2-2; the match to TRBD2 covers 8 bases. V shed 5 bases and J 7 bases; nucleotides not matched to a gene: 12. CDR1 is SGHTA and CDR2 is FQGTGA in the germline V gene. The CDR3 covers 16 residues. The CDR3 reads CASSHGLALGGGELFF. DNA for the CDR3: TGTGCCAGCAGCCACGGACTAGCCTTAGGGGGCGGGGAGCTGTTTTTT.

The chain carries TRBV5-1 and TRBJ1-6, with D possibly TRBD1 on 5 matching bases. Deletions cut 7 bases from V and 7 bases from J, with 12 bases between. Per the germline V gene, CDR1 is SGHRS and CDR2 is YFSETQ. The CDR3 contains 13 residues. In nucleotides, the CDR3 is TGCGCCAGCGGACCCGGGGGGAATTCACCCCTCCACTTT. It specifies CASGPGGNSPLHF.

This rearrangement joins TRBV29-1 to TRBJ2-3; TRBD1 agrees at 10 bases. The V gene end was trimmed by 6 bases and the J gene end by 4 bases; junction bases not matched to a gene: 4. CDR3 length: 13 amino acids. The V gene's germline CDR1 is SQVTM and CDR2 ANQGSEA. The DNA of the CDR3 is TGCAGCGTGATGGGACAGGGGCCAGATACGCAGTATTTT. Translating gives CSVMGQGPDTQYF.

About this clone itself: Relative to the germline gene, one junction end is altered; a read error may explain this. The chain joins TRBV18 to TRBJ2-3, with D possibly TRBD2 on 6 matching bases. The V gene's germline CDR1 is KGHSH and CDR2 LQKENI. This CDR3 contains 12 residues. CDR3 bases: TGCTGTAGCGGAGGGGCTGGAGATACGCAGTATTTT. Its translation is CCSGGAGDTQYF.